Shown below are 13 T cell receptor beta chains from a single sample sequenced in a study of cytomegalovirus exposure and HLA in healthy donors (dated by TCRdb to 2015 to 2018). Library creation used the immunoSEQ multiplex PCR assay. In TCRdb, the immuneACCESS table is reduced to in-frame sequences with V and J assigned. These tables do not hold every clone; where another copy was compared, an unresolved V gene accounts for under half, and the others remain unexplained. For this sample there are 150,000 to 250,000 clones; 65% to 90% appear just once. Together, the top ten hold over 10% of the sample. Sequenced input: PBMCs. Every receptor here comes from a woman in her 30s in good health and CMV-seropositive.

CDR3 sequence (DNA): TGCAGCGTCGCAGACAGGGACTTGAACACTGAAGCTTTCTTT. It is translated as CSVADRDLNTEAFF. The genes are TRBV29-1 and TRBJ1-1; 7 positions match TRBD1. Trimming cost V 6 bases and J 0 bases; bases outside gene matches: 7. CDR3 length equals 14 residues. Germline V gene data show CDR1 as SQVTM and CDR2 as ANQGSEA.

V and J are TRBV29-1 and TRBJ1-1; D might be TRBD1 (5 bases). Trimming shortened V by 1 base and J by 7 bases, and 10 bases separated the two germline ends. Germline V CDR1 and CDR2: SQVTM, ANQGSEA. The CDR3 totals 12 residues. CDR3 in DNA: TGCAGCGTTGAAGGGGACTTATTTGAAGCTTTCTTT. This translates into CSVEGDLFEAFF.

This chain connects TRBV27 to TRBJ2-7; 13 nucleotides line up with TRBD2. Germline CDR1 and CDR2: MNHEY and SMNVEV (reference sequence). The CDR3 loop spans 18 amino acids. The J segment lost 3 bases and the V segment lost 2 bases, leaving 10 bases of the junction unmatched. CDR3 sequence: CASSLRPLAGGLGYEQYF. DNA of the CDR3: TGTGCCAGCAGTTTAAGGCCACTAGCGGGAGGGCTAGGCTACGAGCAGTACTTC.

In nucleotides, the CDR3 is TGTGCCAGCAGGGAATCACAGGGGTCGATTGAAAAACTGTTTTTT. This gives the protein CASRESQGSIEKLFF. The J gene is TRBJ1-4, the V gene TRBV6-5; 7 nucleotides agree with TRBD1. V lost 6 bases to trimming and J lost 7 bases; unmatched junction nucleotides: 11. The V gene's germline CDR1 is MNHEY and CDR2 SVGAGI. The CDR3 spans 15 residues.

The V and J genes are TRBV6-1 and TRBJ1-5; the D gene is possibly TRBD1 (6 bases). The CDR3 length is 15 residues. Germline CDR1 and CDR2: MNHNS and SASEGT. Trimming pared 4 bases from V and 5 bases from J, leaving 15 bases between. The CDR3: CASSAMTGTHQPQHF. Here the CDR3 DNA reads TGTGCCAGCAGTGCAATGACAGGTACCCATCAGCCCCAGCATTTT.

CDR3 nucleotide sequence: TGTGCCAGCAGTGGGACAGGGAGGACAGATACGCAGTATTTT. Amino acid sequence: CASSGTGRTDTQYF. The chain carries TRBV2 and TRBJ2-3; TRBD1 agrees at 8 bases. CDR3 length: 14 amino acids. Germline values: CDR1 SNHLY, CDR2 FYNNEI. V shed 4 bases, J shed 3 bases, and the junction held 3 bases outside the gene matches.

This clone is medium-sized within its sample. The chain combines TRBV19 with TRBJ2-1, with D uncertain. Germline V gene sequence: CDR1 LNHDA, CDR2 SQIVND (reference sequence). The length of the CDR3 is 15 residues. Trimming removed 3 bases at V and 2 bases at J, with 11 bases between. CDR3 loop: CASSIQPSTYNEQFF. CDR3 DNA sequence: TGTGCCAGTAGTATTCAACCGAGCACCTACAATGAGCAGTTCTTC. The full variable domain, its missing parts supplied by reference TRBV19 and TRBJ2-1, is DGGITQSPKYLFRKEGQNVTLSCEQNLNHDAMYWYRQDPGQGLRLIYYSQIVNDFQKGDIAEGYSVSREKKESFPLTVTSAQKNPTAFYLCASSIQPSTYNEQFFGPGTRLTVL.

The rearrangement links TRBV6-5 to TRBJ1-1; the match to TRBD1 covers 7 bases. CDR1 and CDR2 (germline): MNHEY, SVGAGI. V gave up 6 bases and J gave up 4 bases; unmatched junction bases: 8. The CDR3 sequence is 14 residues long. DNA of the CDR3: TGTGCCAGCAGCCGACAGGGTAGAAGCACTGAAGCTTTCTTT. It yields the protein CASSRQGRSTEAFF.

The V and J genes are TRBV6-6 and TRBJ2-3; 8 nucleotides match TRBD2. The CDR3 length is 15 residues. The trim removed 5 bases at V and 5 bases at J, leaving 9 bases unmatched. Per germline, CDR1 MNHNY and CDR2 SVGAGI (reference sequence). CDR3 sequence reads: CASSTGRGELDTQYF. DNA for the CDR3: TGTGCCAGCAGTACCGGGAGGGGAGAGCTAGATACGCAGTATTTT.

The rearrangement links TRBV6-1 to TRBJ2-7; 7 bases align to TRBD1. The J segment lost 1 base and the V segment lost 4 bases, leaving 4 bases of the junction unmatched. This CDR3 is built from 14 residues. From germline, CDR1 is MNHNS and CDR2 SASEGT. Written as DNA, the CDR3 is TGTGCCAGCAGTGTAAACAGGGGATCCTACGAGCAGTACTTC. Its translation is CASSVNRGSYEQYF.

The CDR3 coding sequence is TGTGCCAGCAGTCAAGGGGGTACGGACACCGGGGAGCTGTTTTTT. Translated: CASSQGGTDTGELFF. The rearrangement links TRBV5-6 to TRBJ2-2; possibly TRBD1 for D (6 bases). The germline gives CDR1 SGHDT, CDR2 YYEEEE. This CDR3 comprises 15 residues. Trimming pared 5 bases from V and 3 bases from J, leaving 14 bases between.

This chain uses TRBV6-6 with TRBJ1-3; possibly TRBD1 for D (5 bases). Trimming shortened V by 7 bases and J by 4 bases, and 17 bases separated the two germline ends. The CDR3 has 15 residues. Germline lookup yields CDR1 MNHNY and CDR2 SVGAGI (reference sequence). The CDR3 DNA sequence: TGTGCCAGCACCTCACCGGACATTTTCGGAAACACCATATATTTT. Translated: CASTSPDIFGNTIYF.

This chain joins TRBV28 and TRBJ2-1, with 7 bases lining up with TRBD2. From germline, CDR1 is MDHEN and CDR2 SYDVKM. This CDR3 is 16 amino acids long. V lost 3 bases, J lost 4 bases, and 9 bases stayed unmatched. Here the CDR3 DNA reads TGTGCCAGCAGTTTGCCGGGGGGTCTCGGGTACAATGAGCAGTTCTTC. Translation: CASSLPGGLGYNEQFF.